This T cell receptor beta chain was recorded in a study of blood T cells in healthy people across ages. Overall study findings and caveats: The lack of PBMC sorting stopped any conclusive naive versus antigen-experienced comparison. Percentage of naive T cells showed a strong correlation with TCR beta diversity. In older individuals, TCR beta diversity per million T cells was lower, falling roughly linearly with age. Both naive CD4+ cell counts and diversity were greater in long-lived donors than in aged donors.

Using a J-beta primer mix together with a sample-barcoded 5' primer, a second PCR was run for roughly 6 to 12 cycles. Each CDR3 protein is one row after TCRdb ran MiXCR on the 5' RACE reads. The data contain 550,000 to 800,000 distinct CDR3 sequences, roughly 21% of them singletons. Concerning this clonotype: Its antigen is undetermined.

Input material: blood. The clonotype was recovered from an older man in good health.

The CDR3 loop reads CASSQAQGNWADTQYF. CDR3 bases: TGTGCCAGCAGCCAAGCCCAGGGGAATTGGGCAGATACGCAGTATTTT. This chain joins TRBV3-1 and TRBJ2-3; tentative D call: TRBD1 (6 bases). The germline V gene encodes CDR1 LGHDT and CDR2 YNNKEL (reference sequence). V lost 1 base to trimming and J lost 4 bases, with 15 bases between them. The CDR3 length is 16 residues.